Below, one T cell receptor beta chain is given with its context. This entry is derived from a study of blood T cell repertoires in COVID-19. At the level of the study: Samples of COVID-19 (acute and convalescent) were obtained from the United States, Italy and Spain.

In germline, CDR1 is SGHVS, CDR2 FQNEAQ. This CDR3 spans 13 amino acids. Between the trimmed V and J ends, which lost 6 bases and 4 bases, there was a span of 12 bases. Data came from immunoSEQ multiplex PCR; TCRdb stores just in-frame clones and leaves some out. In the table there are a few hundred thousand clones, 80% to 95% of which are singletons. Enrollment of patients from Seattle took place during active infection, with longitudinal follow-up. The sequenced sample consisted of peripheral blood. The gene calls are TRBV7-8 and TRBJ1-1, with D maybe TRBD1 (6 bases). This sequence was found in a person aged 18 to 30 with COVID-19, enrolled during active disease. CDR3 DNA: TGTGCCAGCAGAAGCCGGACAGTCACTGAAGCTTTCTTT. Translation gives CASRSRTVTEAFF.